This T cell receptor (beta chain) was identified in a study of metastatic and nonmetastatic thyroid tumors. Study information: Malignant thyroid and benign thyroid patients provided blood and tumor or nodule tissue whose repertoires were compared. Study results and limitations: Versus benign nodules, malignant thyroid tumors reportedly had significantly higher TCR beta diversity, in blood and tumor.

All patients were treatment-naive before thyroid surgery. This clone was found a few times. Antigen unknown. A much larger clonotype is one base distant, so this may be a read error. Germline loops: CDR1 WNHNN, CDR2 SYGVQD (reference sequence). The CDR3 spans 13 residues. Germline trimming cut 8 bases from V and 4 bases from J; bases unmatched to any gene: 7. Authors' analysis steps: The study took CDR3 differences across clinicopathological groups and made a distant-metastasis classifier for papillary thyroid cancer from them. TCRdb redid the clone calls on the PCR reads using MiXCR. The V and J calls were determined by TCRdb, not by the authors. The top ten clones hold approximately 15% of a sample with about 27,000 clones, 15% of them seen once.

The clonotype comes from a male donor with papillary thyroid cancer or a benign thyroid nodule (not recorded which). Some clones in this sample may be carry-over from other donors' samples. Sequenced material: blood. The chain has TRBV10-1 and TRBJ2-5, with 7 nucleotides matching TRBD2. CDR3 loop: CASSLAGVETQYF. CDR3 sequence (DNA): TGCGCCAGCTCCTTGGCGGGAGTAGAGACCCAGTACTTC.